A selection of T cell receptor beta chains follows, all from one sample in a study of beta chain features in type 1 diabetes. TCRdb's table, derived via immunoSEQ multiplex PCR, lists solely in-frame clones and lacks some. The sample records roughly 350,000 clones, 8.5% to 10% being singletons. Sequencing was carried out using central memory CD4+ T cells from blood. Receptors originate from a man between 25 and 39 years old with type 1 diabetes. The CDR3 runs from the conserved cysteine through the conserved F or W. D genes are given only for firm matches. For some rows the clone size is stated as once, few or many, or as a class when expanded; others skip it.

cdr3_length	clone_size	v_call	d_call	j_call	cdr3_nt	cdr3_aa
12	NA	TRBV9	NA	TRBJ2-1	TGTGCCAGCAGCCTACCGGGACCAGAGCAGTTCTTC	CASSLPGPEQFF
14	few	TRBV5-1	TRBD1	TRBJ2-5	TGCGCCAGCAGCTTGGACAGGGGCCGGGAGACCCAGTACTTC	CASSLDRGRETQYF
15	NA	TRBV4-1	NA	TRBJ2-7	TGCGCCAGCAGCCAAAAGGGACTGGCCCCCTACGAGCAGTACTTC	CASSQKGLAPYEQYF
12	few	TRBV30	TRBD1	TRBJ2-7	TGTGCCTGGAGTATCCAGGGGGTTGCGCAGTACTTC	CAWSIQGVAQYF
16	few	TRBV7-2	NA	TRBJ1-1	TGTGCCAGCAGCTTAGAGTCGACAAGACCGGGCACTGAAGCTTTCTTT	CASSLESTRPGTEAFF
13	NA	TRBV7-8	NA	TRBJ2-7	TGTGCCAGCAGCCGGGACCTCGACTACGAGCAGTACTTC	CASSRDLDYEQYF
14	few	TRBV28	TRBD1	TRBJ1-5	TGTGCCAGCAGCCCGGGACAGGGGAATCAGCCCCAGCATTTT	CASSPGQGNQPQHF
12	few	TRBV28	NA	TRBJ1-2	TGTGCCAGTTTCCTTTGGGGCTATGGCTACACCTTC	CASFLWGYGYTF
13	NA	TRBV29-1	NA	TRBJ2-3	TGCAGCGTTGAAGGTCCGGGAGCCGGAACGCAGTATTTT	CSVEGPGAGTQYF
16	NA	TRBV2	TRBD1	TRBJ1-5	TGTGCCAGCAGTGAATTGTTTCGAGGGGGCGATCAGCCCCAGCATTTT	CASSELFRGGDQPQHF
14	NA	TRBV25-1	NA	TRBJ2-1	TGTGCCAGCAGTGAATTAGGGGGGTATGGTGAGCAGTTCTTC	CASSELGGYGEQFF
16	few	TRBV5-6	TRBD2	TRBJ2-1	TGTGCCAGCAGCCCGTTGACTAGCGGCCAGCGGAATGAGCAGTTCTTC	CASSPLTSGQRNEQFF
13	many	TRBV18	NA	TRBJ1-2	TGTGCCAGCTCACCACAGGGATTCTATGGCTACACCTTC	CASSPQGFYGYTF
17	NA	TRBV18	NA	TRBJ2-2	TGTGCCAGCTCACCATCCCAGGACGCGGTCCGCGCCGGGGAGCTGTTTTTT	CASSPSQDAVRAGELFF
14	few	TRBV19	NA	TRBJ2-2	TGTGCCAGCCAAGAGACATTTTTCACCGGGGAGCTGTTTTTT	CASQETFFTGELFF
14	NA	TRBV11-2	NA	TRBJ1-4	TGTGCCAGCAGCTTAGGGTTCCGGAATGAAAAACTGTTTTTT	CASSLGFRNEKLFF
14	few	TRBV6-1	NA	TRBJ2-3	TGTGCCAGCAGTGCGGGACTGAGCACAGATACGCAGTATTTT	CASSAGLSTDTQYF
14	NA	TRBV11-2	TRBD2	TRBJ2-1	TGTGCCAGCAGCCAGCGGGGTCTTAGGAATGAGCAGTTCTTC	CASSQRGLRNEQFF
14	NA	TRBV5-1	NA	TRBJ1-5	TGCGCCAGCAGCTTTGACGGTACCAATCAGCCCCAGCATTTT	CASSFDGTNQPQHF
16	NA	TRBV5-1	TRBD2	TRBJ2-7	TGCGCCAGCAGCTTTGCGGGAGGACGGGGGGCGAAAGAGCAGTACTTC	CASSFAGGRGAKEQYF
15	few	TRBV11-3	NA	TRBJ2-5	TGTGCCAGCAGCCGCAGGGGGGGTAGCGAAGAGACCCAGTACTTC	CASSRRGGSEETQYF
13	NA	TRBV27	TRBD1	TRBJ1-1	TGTGCCAGCAAGAGACAGGGTCGGTACCAGGCTTTCTTT	CASKRQGRYQAFF
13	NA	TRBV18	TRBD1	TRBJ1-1	TGTGCCAGCTCAACAGGGGAAGACACTGAAGCTTTCTTT	CASSTGEDTEAFF
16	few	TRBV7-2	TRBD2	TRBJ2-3	TGTGCCAGCAGCTTAGGACTAGCGGGAGGGGCAGATACGCAGTATTTT	CASSLGLAGGADTQYF
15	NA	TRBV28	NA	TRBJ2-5	TGTGCCAGCAGTTTAGGGCAGGGGCGACAAGAGACCCAGTACTTC	CASSLGQGRQETQYF
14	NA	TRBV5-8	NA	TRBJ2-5	TGTGCCAGCAGCTTGGGGGTCTTACAAGAGACCCAGTACTTC	CASSLGVLQETQYF
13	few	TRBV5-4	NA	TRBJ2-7	TGTGCCAGCAGCTTTTCCGGACTTTACGAGCAGTACTTC	CASSFSGLYEQYF
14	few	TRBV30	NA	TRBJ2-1	TGTGCCTGGAACGGGCGCCCCTCCTACAATGAGCAGTTCTTC	CAWNGRPSYNEQFF
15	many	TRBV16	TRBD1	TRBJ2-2	TGTGCCAGCAGCCCTAGGGACAGCTACACCGGGGAGCTGTTTTTT	CASSPRDSYTGELFF
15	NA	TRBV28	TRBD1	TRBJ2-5	TGTGCCAGCAGTTCAATTCAGGGGGTGGAAGAGACCCAGTACTTC	CASSSIQGVEETQYF
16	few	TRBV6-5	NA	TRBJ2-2	TGTGCCAGCAGTTACTCTAGTCAGACGAACACCGGGGAGCTGTTTTTT	CASSYSSQTNTGELFF
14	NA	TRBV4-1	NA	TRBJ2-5	TGCGCCAGCAGCCAATCTATGGTCGAGGAGACCCAGTACTTC	CASSQSMVEETQYF
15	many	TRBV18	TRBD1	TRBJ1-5	TGTGCCAGCTCACCCAGGGGGGACCCCAATCAGCCCCAGCATTTT	CASSPRGDPNQPQHF
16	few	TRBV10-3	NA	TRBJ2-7	TGTGCCATCAGTGAGGAGAGAACAGGGTCAACCTACGAGCAGTACTTC	CAISEERTGSTYEQYF
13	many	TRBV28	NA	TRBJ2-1	TGTGCCAGCAGTTTAATCCAGGCCGGTGAGCAGTTCTTC	CASSLIQAGEQFF
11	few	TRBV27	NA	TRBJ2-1	TGTGCCAGCAGTGGCCGAACCGAGCAGTTCTTC	CASSGRTEQFF
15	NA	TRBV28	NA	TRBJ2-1	TGTGCCAGCAGTTTCGGGGGCGATGGCTACGATGAGCAGTTCTTC	CASSFGGDGYDEQFF
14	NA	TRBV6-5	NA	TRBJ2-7	TGTGCCAGCAGGAAGGAGGTCCAAGGATACGAGCAGTACTTC	CASRKEVQGYEQYF
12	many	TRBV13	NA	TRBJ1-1	TGTGCCAGCAGCTTGGGGGAGGCTGAAGCTTTCTTT	CASSLGEAEAFF